This T cell receptor (beta chain) was captured in a study of T-cell reconstitution after alpha-beta-depleted transplantation in children. The CDR3 covers 15 residues. CDR1 is SEHNR, CDR2 FQNEAQ, per germline (reference sequence). Losses at the gene ends were 4 bases for V and 6 bases for J; bases not matched to a gene: 6. A library of TCRbeta sequences, prepared with unique molecular identifiers, was generated. TCRdb re-derived calls from the PCR reads in MiXCR, one entry per CDR3 protein. In the table there are fewer than 20,000 distinct CDR3 sequences, roughly 8% of which are singletons. Study-level points and caveats: T-cell counts and diversity at one year following transplant were attributed mainly to newly produced T cells.

This clonotype came up many times. Antigen unknown. This clonotype originated in a boy younger than two who had a stem cell transplant for Wiskott-Aldrich syndrome, so the T cells may come from the graft donor. The starting material was PBMCs, mostly from graft donor cells, obtained 60 days after TCRalphabeta/CD19-depleted stem cell transplant. V is TRBV7-9 and J is TRBJ1-6; 7 positions match TRBD1. DNA of the CDR3: TGTGCCAGCAGCTCGACAGGGATCCTTAATTCACCCCTCCACTTT. It encodes CASSSTGILNSPLHF.